Listed below are T cell receptor beta chains from one sample, sequenced in a study of T-cell reconstitution after alpha-beta-depleted transplantation in children. Each CDR3 protein is one row after TCRdb ran MiXCR on the PCR reads. This sample has about 540,000 distinct CDR3 sequences, with around 17% found just once. This material consisted of PBMCs from the stem cell graft donor, taken from the stem cell graft. The receptors come from a human donor who donated a stem cell graft to a child with acute lymphoblastic leukemia. Both conserved end residues are part of each CDR3. D genes are given only for firm matches. Some rows mark clone size as missing; the rest say once, few, many or name a class of expanded clone.

D gene,J gene,clone size,V gene,CDR3 protein,CDR3 DNA
TRBD2,TRBJ2-3,NA,TRBV12-3/TRBV12-4,CAIRRGVTDTQYF,TGTGCCATCCGTCGGGGGGTCACAGATACGCAGTATTTT
NA,TRBJ2-5,NA,TRBV5-1,CATQGLSETQYF,TGCGCCACCCAGGGACTGTCAGAGACCCAGTACTTC
TRBD2,TRBJ2-1,NA,TRBV2,CASSEAGLAGGRYNEQFF,TGTGCCAGCAGTGAAGCGGGGCTGGCGGGAGGGCGCTACAATGAGCAGTTCTTC
TRBD2,TRBJ2-2,NA,TRBV2,CASRGLRRTGELFF,TGTGCCAGCAGGGGACTACGGAGGACCGGGGAGCTGTTTTTT
TRBD2,TRBJ2-1,NA,TRBV5-1,CASGQSPGTSTEQFF,TGCGCCAGCGGACAATCTCCCGGGACTAGCACTGAGCAGTTCTTC
NA,TRBJ2-2,few,TRBV13,CASSHLGWRYELGPTPTAGELFF,TGTGCCAGCAGCCACCTGGGGTGGAGGTATGAACTAGGCCCAACTCCTACGGCCGGGGAGCTGTTTTTT
NA,TRBJ1-6,NA,TRBV12-2,CASRLEVGWRDSPLHF,TGTGCAAGTCGCTTAGAAGTTGGCTGGCGTGATTCACCCCTCCACTTT
TRBD2,TRBJ2-1,NA,TRBV13,CASSLGLVIAGSNEQFF,TGTGCCAGCAGCTTAGGCCTCGTAATAGCGGGATCGAATGAGCAGTTCTTC
NA,TRBJ2-7,few,TRBV29-1,CSGGGGPDYEQYF,TGCAGCGGTGGGGGGGGCCCCGACTACGAGCAGTACTTC
TRBD2,TRBJ2-5,few,TRBV6-5,CASSYSGRELGQETQYF,TGTGCCAGCAGTTACTCGGGGCGGGAGCTGGGTCAAGAGACCCAGTACTTC
NA,TRBJ1-2,NA,TRBV5-4,CASSSWDLLYGYTF,TGTGCCAGCAGCTCTTGGGACCTTCTTTATGGCTACACCTTC
NA,TRBJ1-2,NA,TRBV3-1,CASSQVDGYTF,TGTGCCAGCAGCCAAGTGGATGGCTACACCTTC
NA,TRBJ2-1,few,TRBV7-9,CASSSTGISSYNEQFF,TGTGCCAGCAGCTCGACAGGTATCAGCTCCTACAATGAGCAGTTCTTC
TRBD2,TRBJ2-5,few,TRBV5-1,CASKPSGLANHQYF,TGCGCCAGCAAACCTTCGGGACTAGCGAATCACCAGTACTTC
NA,TRBJ2-3,NA,TRBV20-1,CSAPGRWATDTQYF,TGCAGTGCCCCGGGACGGTGGGCCACAGATACGCAGTATTTT
TRBD1,TRBJ2-7,NA,TRBV9,CASNPGTGSYEQYF,TGTGCCAGCAATCCCGGGACAGGGTCCTACGAGCAGTACTTC
TRBD2,TRBJ2-7,NA,TRBV5-1,CASGAGVKYEQYF,TGCGCCAGCGGAGCGGGAGTAAAGTACGAGCAGTACTTC
NA,TRBJ1-2,NA,TRBV12-3/TRBV12-4,CASMGGRRGYTF,TGTGCCAGCATGGGGGGGCGGAGGGGCTACACCTTC
TRBD1,TRBJ1-1,NA,TRBV5-1,CASSSATGVTEAFF,TGCGCCAGCAGCTCAGCTACAGGGGTCACTGAAGCTTTCTTT
NA,TRBJ2-7,few,TRBV6-1,CASSPGADRGYEQYF,TGTGCCAGCAGTCCCGGGGCGGACAGAGGCTACGAGCAGTACTTC
TRBD1,TRBJ2-5,NA,TRBV5-1,CASSSQGQPQETQYF,TGCGCCAGCAGCTCCCAGGGACAGCCCCAAGAGACCCAGTACTTC
TRBD1,TRBJ1-4,few,TRBV7-6,CASSSDRGDATNEKLFF,TGTGCCAGCAGCTCGGACAGGGGGGATGCAACTAATGAAAAACTGTTTTTT
NA,TRBJ2-2,few,TRBV6-5,CACSSGNTGELFF,TGTGCCTGCTCCAGCGGGAACACCGGGGAGCTGTTTTTT
TRBD2,TRBJ2-7,NA,TRBV6-5,CASTSLYEVAGGPPYEQYF,TGTGCCAGCACTTCCCTCTATGAGGTAGCGGGAGGGCCTCCCTACGAGCAGTACTTC
TRBD1,TRBJ2-7,NA,TRBV3-1,CASSQDEDRGRPAYEQYF,TGTGCCAGCAGCCAGGATGAGGACAGGGGGCGCCCGGCCTACGAGCAGTACTTC
TRBD1,TRBJ2-1,NA,TRBV5-6,CASSSLDRNNEQFF,TGTGCCAGCAGTTCCCTGGACAGGAATAATGAGCAGTTCTTC
NA,TRBJ2-2,few,TRBV5-1,CASSLGQGGGELFF,TGCGCCAGCAGCTTGGGCCAGGGAGGCGGGGAGCTGTTTTTT
NA,TRBJ2-4,NA,TRBV12-3/TRBV12-4,CASSGRFPKNIQYF,TGTGCCAGCAGTGGAAGGTTCCCCAAAAACATTCAGTACTTC
TRBD1,TRBJ1-1,few,TRBV7-8,CASSLAGTGAYTEAFF,TGTGCCAGCAGCTTAGCGGGGACAGGGGCCTACACTGAAGCTTTCTTT
NA,TRBJ2-1,many,TRBV5-1,CASSLETIYNEQFF,TGCGCCAGCAGCTTGGAGACAATCTACAATGAGCAGTTCTTC
NA,TRBJ2-7,few,TRBV11-2,CASSSYQRGYEQYF,TGTGCCAGCAGCTCCTACCAGAGGGGATACGAGCAGTACTTC
TRBD1,TRBJ1-6,NA,TRBV5-1,CASSPAPIPGGSYNSPLHF,TGCGCCAGCAGCCCAGCCCCAATCCCAGGGGGCTCCTATAATTCACCCCTCCACTTT
NA,TRBJ2-3,NA,TRBV7-7,CASSRGAGTMDGDTQYF,TGTGCCAGCAGCAGAGGCGCCGGGACAATGGATGGAGATACGCAGTATTTT
TRBD1,TRBJ1-1,NA,TRBV5-1,CASSLARGQTEAFF,TGCGCCAGCAGCTTGGCGAGGGGGCAAACTGAAGCTTTCTTT
NA,TRBJ1-1,NA,TRBV7-9,CASSLITGAGVRPEAFF,TGTGCCAGCAGCTTAATTACGGGGGCAGGGGTGAGGCCTGAAGCTTTCTTT
TRBD1,TRBJ1-2,NA,TRBV7-8,CASSSEAPGGPNYGYTF,TGTGCCAGCAGCTCCGAAGCTCCAGGGGGACCTAACTATGGCTACACCTTC
NA,TRBJ2-7,few,TRBV27,CASSEPGSYEQYF,TGTGCCAGCAGCGAACCTGGGAGCTACGAGCAGTACTTC
NA,TRBJ2-1,NA,TRBV28,CASSFLHSYNEQFF,TGTGCCAGCAGTTTCCTACACTCCTACAATGAGCAGTTCTTC
NA,TRBJ2-2,NA,TRBV6-1,CASSETAGGTGELFF,TGTGCCAGCAGTGAAACTGCTGGGGGAACCGGGGAGCTGTTTTTT
NA,TRBJ1-6,NA,TRBV14,CASSLSRSPLHF,TGTGCCAGCAGCCTAAGCAGGTCACCCCTCCACTTT
TRBD2,TRBJ2-1,NA,TRBV7-6,CASSLDQPGLAVYNEQFF,TGTGCCAGCAGCTTAGATCAACCGGGACTAGCGGTTTACAATGAGCAGTTCTTC
TRBD2,TRBJ2-3,NA,TRBV10-2,CASRERETDTQYF,TGCGCCAGCAGGGAGCGGGAGACAGATACGCAGTATTTT
NA,TRBJ1-1,few,TRBV6-4,CASSDGGQSQAFF,TGTGCCAGCAGTGATGGAGGACAGTCTCAAGCTTTCTTT